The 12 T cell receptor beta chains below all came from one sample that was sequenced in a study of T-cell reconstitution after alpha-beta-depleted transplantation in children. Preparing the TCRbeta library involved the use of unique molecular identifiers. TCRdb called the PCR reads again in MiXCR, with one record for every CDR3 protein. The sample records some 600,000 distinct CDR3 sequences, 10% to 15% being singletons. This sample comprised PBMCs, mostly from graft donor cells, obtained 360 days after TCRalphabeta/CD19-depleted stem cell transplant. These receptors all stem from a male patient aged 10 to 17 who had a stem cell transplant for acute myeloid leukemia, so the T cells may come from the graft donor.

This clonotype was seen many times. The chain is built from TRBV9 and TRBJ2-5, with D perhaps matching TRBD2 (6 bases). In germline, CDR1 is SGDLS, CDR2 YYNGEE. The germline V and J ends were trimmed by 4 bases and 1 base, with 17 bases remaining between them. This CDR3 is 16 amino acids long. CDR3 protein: CASSPLAGTSQETQYF. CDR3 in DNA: TGTGCCAGCAGCCCCCTGGCGGGAACTAGCCAAGAGACCCAGTACTTC.

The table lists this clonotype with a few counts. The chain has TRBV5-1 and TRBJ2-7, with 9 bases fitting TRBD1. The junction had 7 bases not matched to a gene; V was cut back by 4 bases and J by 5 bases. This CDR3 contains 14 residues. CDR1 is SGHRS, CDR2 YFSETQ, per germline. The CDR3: CASSVGQGLNEQYF. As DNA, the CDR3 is TGCGCCAGCAGCGTAGGACAGGGGCTCAACGAGCAGTACTTC.

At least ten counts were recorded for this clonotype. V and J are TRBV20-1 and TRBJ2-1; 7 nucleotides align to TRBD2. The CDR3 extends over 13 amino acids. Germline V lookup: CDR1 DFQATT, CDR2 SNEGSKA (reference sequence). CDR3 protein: CSLWAGAENEQFF. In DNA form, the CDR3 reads TGCAGCCTCTGGGCGGGAGCCGAAAATGAGCAGTTCTTC.

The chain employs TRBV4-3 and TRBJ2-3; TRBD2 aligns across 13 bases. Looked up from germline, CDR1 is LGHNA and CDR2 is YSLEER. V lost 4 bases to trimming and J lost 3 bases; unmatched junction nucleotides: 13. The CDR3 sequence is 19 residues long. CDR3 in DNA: TGCGCCAGCAGCCCAGGTCAGGGACTAGCGGGAAGGACAACAGATACGCAGTATTTT. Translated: CASSPGQGLAGRTTDTQYF.

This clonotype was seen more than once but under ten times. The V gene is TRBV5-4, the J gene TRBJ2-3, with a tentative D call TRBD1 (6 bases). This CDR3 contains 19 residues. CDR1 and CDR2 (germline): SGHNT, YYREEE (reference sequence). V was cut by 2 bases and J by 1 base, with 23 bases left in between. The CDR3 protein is CASSFAVVGGRAGTDTQYF. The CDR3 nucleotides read TGTGCCAGCAGCTTTGCGGTAGTAGGGGGACGGGCGGGCACAGATACGCAGTATTTT. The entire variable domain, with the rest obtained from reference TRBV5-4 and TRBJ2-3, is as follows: ETGVTQSPTHLIKTRGQQVTLRCSSQSGHNTVSWYQQALGQGPQFIFQYYREEENGRGNFPPRFSGLQFPNYSSELNVNALELDDSALYLCASSFAVVGGRAGTDTQYFGPGTRLTVL.

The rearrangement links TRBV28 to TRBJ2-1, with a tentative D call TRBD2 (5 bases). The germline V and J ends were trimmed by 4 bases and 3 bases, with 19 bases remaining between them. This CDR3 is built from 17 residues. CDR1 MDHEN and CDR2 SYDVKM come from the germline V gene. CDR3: CASSSKPILVYYNEQFF. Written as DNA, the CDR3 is TGTGCCAGCAGTTCTAAACCTATACTAGTCTACTACAATGAGCAGTTCTTC.

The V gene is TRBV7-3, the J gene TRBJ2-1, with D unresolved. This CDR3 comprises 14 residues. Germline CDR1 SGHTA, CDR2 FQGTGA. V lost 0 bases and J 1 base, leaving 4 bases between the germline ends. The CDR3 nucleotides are TGTGCCAGCAGCTTAACCTGGTCCTACAATGAGCAGTTCTTC. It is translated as CASSLTWSYNEQFF.

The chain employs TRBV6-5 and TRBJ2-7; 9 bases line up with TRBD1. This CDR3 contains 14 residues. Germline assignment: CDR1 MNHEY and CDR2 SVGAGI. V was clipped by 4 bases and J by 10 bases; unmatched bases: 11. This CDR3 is CASSLDRGNLRQYF. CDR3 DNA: TGTGCCAGCAGTTTGGACAGGGGTAATCTTCGACAGTACTTC.

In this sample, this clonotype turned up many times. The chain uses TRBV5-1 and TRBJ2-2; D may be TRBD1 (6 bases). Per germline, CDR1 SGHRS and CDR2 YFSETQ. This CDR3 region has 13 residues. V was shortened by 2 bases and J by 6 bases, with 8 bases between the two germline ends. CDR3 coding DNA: TGCGCCAGCAGCTTAACAGGGTCCGGGGAGCTGTTTTTT. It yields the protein CASSLTGSGELFF.

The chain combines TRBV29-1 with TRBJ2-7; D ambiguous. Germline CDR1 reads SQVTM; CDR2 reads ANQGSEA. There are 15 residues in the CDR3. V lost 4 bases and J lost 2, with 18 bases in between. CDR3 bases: TGCAGCGTTGGGGGTTCTCGGGCTTTACCCTACGAGCAGTACTTC. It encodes CSVGGSRALPYEQYF.

CDR3 coding DNA: TGCAGTGCTAGAGCCCAGGTTGGTGGCAATCAGCCCCAGCATTTT. This sequence encodes CSARAQVGGNQPQHF. The genes are TRBV20-1 and TRBJ1-5; D uncertain. The CDR3 has 15 residues. Germline V gives CDR1 DFQATT, CDR2 SNEGSKA (reference sequence). V shed 1 base and J shed 2 bases, with 12 bases lying between them.

The CDR3 bases are TGTGCCAGCAGTTTCGGACGGCCCTCAGGGGGCTCCGGAAACACCATATATTTT. This codes for CASSFGRPSGGSGNTIYF. The chain joins TRBV27 to TRBJ1-3; 8 nucleotides match TRBD1. Germline trimming cut 3 bases from V and 4 bases from J; bases unmatched to any gene: 14. Germline lookup yields CDR1 MNHEY and CDR2 SMNVEV (reference sequence). There are 18 residues in the CDR3.